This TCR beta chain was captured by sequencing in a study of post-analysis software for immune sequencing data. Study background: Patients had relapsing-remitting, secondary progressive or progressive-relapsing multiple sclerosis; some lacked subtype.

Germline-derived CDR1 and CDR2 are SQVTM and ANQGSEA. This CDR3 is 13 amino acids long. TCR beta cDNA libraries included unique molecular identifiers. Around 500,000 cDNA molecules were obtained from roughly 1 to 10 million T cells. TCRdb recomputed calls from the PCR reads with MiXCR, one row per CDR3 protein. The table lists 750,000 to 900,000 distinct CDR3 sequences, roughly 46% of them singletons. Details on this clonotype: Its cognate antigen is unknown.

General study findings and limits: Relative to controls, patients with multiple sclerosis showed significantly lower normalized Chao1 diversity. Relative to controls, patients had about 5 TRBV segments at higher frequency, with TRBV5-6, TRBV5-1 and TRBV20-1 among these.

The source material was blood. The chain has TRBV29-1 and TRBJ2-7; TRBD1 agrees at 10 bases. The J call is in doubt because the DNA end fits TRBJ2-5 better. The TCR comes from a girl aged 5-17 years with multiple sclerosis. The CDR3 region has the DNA TGCAGCGTCACCCGACAGGGGGCGGAGACCCAGTACTTC. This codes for CSVTRQGAETQYF.